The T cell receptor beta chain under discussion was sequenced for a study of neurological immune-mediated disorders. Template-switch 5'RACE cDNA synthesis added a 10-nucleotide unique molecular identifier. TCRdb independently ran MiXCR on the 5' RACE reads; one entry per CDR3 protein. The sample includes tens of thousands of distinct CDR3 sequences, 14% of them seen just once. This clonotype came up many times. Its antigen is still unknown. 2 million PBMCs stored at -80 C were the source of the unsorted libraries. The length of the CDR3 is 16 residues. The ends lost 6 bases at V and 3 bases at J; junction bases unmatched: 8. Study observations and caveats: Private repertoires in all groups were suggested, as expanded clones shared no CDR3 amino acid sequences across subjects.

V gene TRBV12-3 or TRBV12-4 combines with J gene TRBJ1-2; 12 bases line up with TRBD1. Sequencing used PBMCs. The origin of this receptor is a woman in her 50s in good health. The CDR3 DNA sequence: TGTGCCAGCAGCCCCGGGACAGGGGGCCAATACTATGGCTACACCTTC. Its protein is CASSPGTGGQYYGYTF.